The 20 T cell receptor beta chains in this list originate from one sample, sequenced in a study of blood T cell repertoires in COVID-19. Using immunoSEQ multiplex PCR, the repertoire was profiled, and TCRdb retains in-frame clones only, with some absent. The table has roughly 140,000 clones, 70% to 90% seen once. Material for sequencing was peripheral blood. The receptors stem from a woman aged 60-75 years with COVID-19, enrolled during active disease.

The chain carries TRBV2 and TRBJ2-3; unclear D gene. Trimming took off 5 bases at V and 6 bases at J, with 6 bases between the two ends. The CDR3 consists of 11 residues. CDR1 and CDR2 from the germline V gene are SNHLY and FYNNEI. This CDR3 is CASSPVDTQYF. The CDR3 nucleotides are TGTGCCAGCAGTCCGGTGGATACGCAGTATTTT.

The V call is TRBV28, the J call TRBJ1-5, with 7 bases aligning to TRBD1. V shed 7 bases, J shed 4 bases, and the junction held 7 bases outside the gene matches. This CDR3 is 14 amino acids long. Germline CDR1 is MDHEN and CDR2 is SYDVKM. CDR3 amino acids: CASIVQGLNQPQHF. In DNA, the CDR3 is TGTGCCAGCATAGTACAGGGGCTGAATCAGCCCCAGCATTTT.

DNA of the CDR3: TGCAGCGTCACACACTTTGGAGGGTCCGGGGGTAGCTATGGCTACACCTTC. Its protein is CSVTHFGGSGGSYGYTF. This rearrangement joins TRBV29-1 to TRBJ1-2; D perhaps matches TRBD1 (5 bases). Germline CDR1 and CDR2: SQVTM and ANQGSEA. CDR3 size: 17 residues. Trimming removed 6 bases at V and 4 bases at J, with 27 bases between.

This clone has a single count. The chain employs TRBV10-2 and TRBJ1-1, with D perhaps matching TRBD1 (6 bases). With 8 bases removed from V and 0 bases from J, the gap between germline ends came to 10 bases. Germline assignment: CDR1 WSHSY and CDR2 SAAADI. This CDR3 contains 13 residues. CDR3 DNA: TGCGCCAGCTTAGGACAGTTGAACACTGAAGCTTTCTTT. This sequence encodes CASLGQLNTEAFF.

The J gene is TRBJ2-3, the V gene TRBV11-2, with D perhaps TRBD2 (7 bases). The CDR3 extends over 16 amino acids. In germline, CDR1 is SGHAT, CDR2 FQNNGV. Trimming stripped 3 bases from V and 5 bases from J, with 18 bases between. The CDR3 is CASSFKGGGLVDTQYF. CDR3 nucleotide sequence: TGTGCCAGCAGCTTCAAGGGGGGGGGCCTTGTAGATACGCAGTATTTT.

This chain uses TRBV6-5 with TRBJ1-2; D is undetermined. Trimming removed 6 bases at V and 3 bases at J, with 11 bases between. The CDR3 loop spans 13 amino acids. From germline, CDR1 is MNHEY and CDR2 SVGAGI. This CDR3 reads CASSRETDYGYTF. CDR3 coding DNA: TGTGCCAGCAGCCGGGAGACCGACTATGGCTACACCTTC.

V is TRBV7-9 and J is TRBJ2-2; 9 nucleotides match TRBD1. The ends lost 5 bases at V and 7 bases at J; junction bases unmatched: 8. The germline gives CDR1 SEHNR, CDR2 FQNEAQ (reference sequence). The CDR3 is 15 amino acids. CDR3 protein: CASSPRTGANGELFF. In DNA form, the CDR3 reads TGTGCCAGCAGCCCGCGGACAGGGGCGAACGGGGAGCTGTTTTTT.

In DNA form, the CDR3 reads TGTGCCAGCAGTGAATCCCACCAGCTGTTTTTT. This encodes CASSESHQLFF. The chain employs TRBV25-1 and TRBJ1-4, with no clear D. Per germline, CDR1 MGHDK and CDR2 SYGVNS. This CDR3 is 11 amino acids long. V dropped 1 base and J dropped 14 bases, with 8 bases sitting between them.

The rearrangement joins TRBV19 to TRBJ2-1; TRBD2 matches 9 bases. V was clipped by 3 bases and J by 5 bases; unmatched bases: 2. The germline gives CDR1 LNHDA, CDR2 SQIVND (reference sequence). There are 14 residues in the CDR3. The DNA for the CDR3 is TGTGCCAGTAGTATGCCTAGCGGGAACAATGAGCAGTTCTTC. It translates to CASSMPSGNNEQFF.

The chain couples TRBV7-4 to TRBJ2-1, with TRBD2 identical over 10 bases. The CDR3 runs to 17 residues. The V gene's germline CDR1 is SGHVT and CDR2 SQSDAQ. V shed 2 bases, J shed 1 base, and the junction held 5 bases outside the gene matches. In DNA, the CDR3 is TGTGCCAGCAGCTTAACTCAGCGGGAGGGGTCCTACAATGAGCAGTTCTTC. It is translated as CASSLTQREGSYNEQFF.

The chain recombines TRBV5-6 with TRBJ2-5; D is ambiguous. This CDR3 is built from 15 residues. The germline gives CDR1 SGHDT, CDR2 YYEEEE. Trimming took off 2 bases at V and 4 bases at J, with 15 bases between the two ends. The CDR3 is CASSLARPALETQYF. CDR3 nucleotides: TGTGCCAGCAGCTTAGCTCGTCCAGCGCTAGAGACCCAGTACTTC. The full variable domain, its missing parts supplied by reference TRBV5-6 and TRBJ2-5, is DAGVTQSPTHLIKTRGQQVTLRCSPKSGHDTVSWYQQALGQGPQFIFQYYEEEERQRGNFPDRFSGHQFPNYSSELNVNALLLGDSALYLCASSLARPALETQYFGPGTRLLVL.

This clone has a handful of counts. The chain carries TRBV6-4 and TRBJ2-2; 7 bases agree with TRBD2. Germline trimming cut 5 bases from V and 5 bases from J; bases unmatched to any gene: 8. CDR1 MRHNA and CDR2 SNTAGT come from the germline V gene. CDR3 length equals 15 residues. The CDR3 loop is CASSQGAGETGELFF. The CDR3, as DNA: TGTGCCAGCAGTCAGGGCGCGGGAGAAACCGGGGAGCTGTTTTTT.

This chain uses TRBV5-5 with TRBJ1-2; D call uncertain. Germline loops: CDR1 SGHKS, CDR2 YYEKEE (reference sequence). Trimming removed 8 bases at V and 4 bases at J, with 15 bases between. This CDR3 is built from 13 residues. CDR3 in amino acids: CASTPESGYGYTF. CDR3 in DNA: TGTGCCAGTACCCCGGAGTCGGGCTATGGCTACACCTTC.

This clone has only one observation. This sequence joins TRBV7-9 and TRBJ2-3; the match to TRBD2 covers 12 bases. Germline loops: CDR1 SEHNR, CDR2 FQNEAQ (reference sequence). The CDR3 sequence is 16 residues long. Trimming removed 5 bases from V and 6 bases from J; junction bases left unmatched: 9. CDR3 in DNA: TGTGCCAGCAGCCCGCTAGCGGGAGGGAGGGCGGATACGCAGTATTTT. Protein sequence: CASSPLAGGRADTQYF.

Only a few counts were recorded for this clone. V is TRBV4-1 and J is TRBJ1-4; D is undetermined. This CDR3 region has 12 residues. The germline V gene has CDR1 MGHRA and CDR2 YSYEKL. Trimming left V 0 bases short and J 11 bases short, with 7 bases between. The CDR3 loop is CASSQDEGKLFF. The CDR3 DNA reads TGCGCCAGCAGCCAAGATGAGGGTAAACTGTTTTTT.

The chain combines TRBV5-1 with TRBJ1-2; D remains unclear. This CDR3 region has 15 residues. Germline V gives CDR1 SGHRS, CDR2 YFSETQ. V lost 5 bases and J 0 bases, leaving 14 bases between the germline ends. CDR3 bases: TGCGCCAGCAGTGTCAACAGATTTACTAACTATGGCTACACCTTC. It translates to CASSVNRFTNYGYTF.

The chain employs TRBV5-1 and TRBJ2-7; no firm D call. Germline assignment: CDR1 SGHRS and CDR2 YFSETQ. The V end was cut by 4 bases, the J end by 4 bases, with 18 bases between. CDR3 length: 15 residues. CDR3 region: CASSPNVRADYEQYF. The CDR3 DNA reads TGCGCCAGCAGCCCAAACGTGAGAGCCGATTACGAGCAGTACTTC.

The chain carries TRBV5-6 and TRBJ1-3; D is undetermined. Trimming shortened V by 4 bases and J by 4 bases, and 12 bases separated the two germline ends. This CDR3 is built from 14 residues. Germline V gene sequence: CDR1 SGHDT, CDR2 YYEEEE. CDR3: CASSGRGIGNTIYF. The CDR3 DNA reads TGTGCCAGCAGCGGACGAGGGATCGGAAACACCATATATTTT.

The CDR3 sequence is CASSRGALGKNEKLFF. CDR3 DNA: TGTGCCAGCAGCCGCGGCGCCCTCGGGAAAAATGAAAAACTGTTTTTT. The chain couples TRBV4-2 to TRBJ1-4; the D is unclear. Germline lookup yields CDR1 LGHNA and CDR2 YNFKEQ. Trimming pared 4 bases from V and 5 bases from J, leaving 17 bases between. This CDR3 contains 16 residues.

The CDR3, as DNA: TGTGCCAGCAGCCCCGCGGAGGGGAGGGGCGGAAACACCATATATTTT. It encodes CASSPAEGRGGNTIYF. V and J are TRBV9 and TRBJ1-3; a possible D gene is TRBD1 (5 bases). CDR3 length: 16 residues. V was trimmed by 4 bases and J by 4 bases, leaving 18 bases between them. Germline CDR1 reads SGDLS; CDR2 reads YYNGEE.